This TCR beta chain was identified in a study of blood T cell repertoires in COVID-19. In the study overall: Acute and convalescent COVID-19 specimens originated in the United States, Italy and Spain. From T cells, B-cell-depleted T cells, or PBMCs came the material, which was cDNA or gDNA.

Authors' processing steps: Scientists estimated how many nucleated cells there were by amplifying reference gene primers. Method: immunoSEQ multiplex PCR; TCRdb's copy keeps in-frame clones and lacks some. V, J and clone size are taken as reported in that table, and D and trimming were inferred from the DNA itself. The top ten hold approximately 14% of the sample, which has about 37,000 clones, more than 80% seen once. The sequencing sample was made of peripheral blood. The clonotype comes from a woman in her 70s with acute or convalescent COVID-19.

The CDR3 DNA reads as TGTGCCACCAGTGATCCGACTAGCGGGAGGGGAGGGTCCTACAATGAGCAGTTCTTC. It specifies CATSDPTSGRGGSYNEQFF. The chain combines TRBV24-1 with TRBJ2-1, with 14 bases matching TRBD2. Germline V gene lookup returns CDR1 KGHDR and CDR2 SFDVKD. CDR3 size: 19 residues. V was pared by 3 bases and J by 1 base, with 7 bases of the junction left unmatched.